These 9 T cell receptor beta chains were sequenced from one sample in a study of CD8+ T cells in alopecia areata. Indicated treatment: oral pan-JAK inhibitor, 5-10 mg twice daily. RNA, once extracted, was reverse transcribed into cDNA for use as the sequencing template. TCRdb keeps only in-frame clones here, not all; method: immunoSEQ multiplex PCR. This sample carries around 190,000 clones, around 60% of them seen once, and the ten largest clones take approximately 0.63%. Here the sequenced sample was CD4+ T cells sorted from blood, taken at week 4, from a patient treated with tofacitinib. The receptors were gathered from a human donor with alopecia areata.

The chain employs TRBV6-6 and TRBJ1-5, with TRBD1 matching 8 bases. Germline V gives CDR1 MNHNY, CDR2 SVGAGI (reference sequence). This CDR3 comprises 16 residues. V lost 0 bases to trimming and J lost 6 bases; unmatched junction nucleotides: 7. The CDR3 is CASSYSEGQGSQPQHF. The CDR3 DNA reads as TGTGCCAGCAGTTACTCGGAAGGACAGGGCAGTCAGCCCCAGCATTTT.

This clone was seen once. Distinct nucleotide sequences in the sample also encode this CDR3. J is TRBJ2-1 and V is TRBV29-1; D remains ambiguous. The CDR3 sequence is 10 residues long. The V gene's germline CDR1 is SQVTM and CDR2 ANQGSEA. Between the trimmed V and J ends, which lost 4 bases and 7 bases, there was a span of 5 bases. The CDR3 loop is CSVGGNEQFF. The CDR3 DNA is TGCAGCGTTGGAGGTAATGAGCAGTTCTTC.

This chain uses TRBV27 with TRBJ1-2; D is uncertain. CDR1 and CDR2 from the germline V gene are MNHEY and SMNVEV (reference sequence). The V end lost 5 bases, the J end lost 8 bases, and 18 bases lay between the germline ends. The CDR3 contains 14 residues. In nucleotides, the CDR3 is TGTGCCAGCAGTCGAGGCTATGGGGAGGTGGGCTACACCTTC. As protein: CASSRGYGEVGYTF.

This clone has just a few counts. The V and J genes are TRBV28 and TRBJ1-1, with D unclear. The CDR3 spans 14 residues. Per the germline V gene, CDR1 is MDHEN and CDR2 is SYDVKM. Trimming pared 3 bases from V and 0 bases from J, leaving 8 bases between. The CDR3 DNA follows: TGTGCCAGCAGTTTGGGTGGAATGAACACTGAAGCTTTCTTT. Its protein product is CASSLGGMNTEAFF.

The gene calls are TRBV2 and TRBJ1-5, with D possibly matching TRBD1 (6 bases). Germline V gene data show CDR1 as SNHLY and CDR2 as FYNNEI. CDR3 size: 14 residues. V lost 4 bases, J lost 2 bases, and 9 bases lay in between. The CDR3 reads CASSVGGGNQPQHF. The CDR3 bases are TGTGCCAGCAGTGTTGGGGGCGGCAATCAGCCCCAGCATTTT.

The rearrangement links TRBV5-1 to TRBJ2-7; D is possibly TRBD1 (6 bases). CDR3 size: 13 residues. Per germline, CDR1 SGHRS and CDR2 YFSETQ. V dropped 1 base and J dropped 8 bases, with 13 bases sitting between them. The CDR3 DNA reads as TGCGCCAGCAGCTTGCGTCGGGACATACAGCAGTACTTC. The encoded protein is CASSLRRDIQQYF.

Note on this clone: Other DNA sequences in this sample translate to the same CDR3. The CDR3, as DNA: TGCAGCGTTAGTCCTGGGGAGACCCAGTACTTC. Protein: CSVSPGETQYF. The chain couples TRBV29-1 to TRBJ2-5; D unresolved. This CDR3 region has 11 residues. V lost 5 bases, J lost 5 bases, and 9 bases lay in between. Germline V lookup: CDR1 SQVTM, CDR2 ANQGSEA.

V usage is TRBV5-1 and J usage is TRBJ2-7, with 10 positions matching TRBD2. Unmatched junction bases numbered 7, after V lost 4 bases and J lost 0 bases. There are 16 residues in the CDR3. CDR1 and CDR2 from the germline V gene are SGHRS and YFSETQ. The CDR3: CASSLSAGGSSYEQYF. The CDR3 coding sequence is TGCGCCAGCAGCCTATCAGCGGGAGGGAGCTCCTACGAGCAGTACTTC.

The chain has TRBV6-1 and TRBJ2-2; D is ambiguous. The germline V and J ends were trimmed by 7 bases and 5 bases, with 11 bases remaining between them. The length of the CDR3 is 13 residues. In germline, CDR1 is MNHNS, CDR2 SASEGT. CDR3: CASNTKVTGELFF. CDR3 nucleotides: TGTGCCAGCAATACCAAGGTGACCGGGGAGCTGTTTTTT.